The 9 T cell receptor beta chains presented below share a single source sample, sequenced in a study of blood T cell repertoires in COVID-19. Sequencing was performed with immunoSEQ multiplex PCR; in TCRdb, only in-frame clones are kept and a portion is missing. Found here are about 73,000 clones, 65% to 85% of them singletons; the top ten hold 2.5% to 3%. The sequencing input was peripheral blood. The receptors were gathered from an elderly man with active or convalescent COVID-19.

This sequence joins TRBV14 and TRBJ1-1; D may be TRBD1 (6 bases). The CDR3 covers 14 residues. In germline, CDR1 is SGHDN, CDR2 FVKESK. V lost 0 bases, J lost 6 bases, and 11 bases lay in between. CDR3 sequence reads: CASSQDPGDAEAFF. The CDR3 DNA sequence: TGTGCCAGCAGCCAAGATCCAGGGGACGCTGAAGCTTTCTTT.

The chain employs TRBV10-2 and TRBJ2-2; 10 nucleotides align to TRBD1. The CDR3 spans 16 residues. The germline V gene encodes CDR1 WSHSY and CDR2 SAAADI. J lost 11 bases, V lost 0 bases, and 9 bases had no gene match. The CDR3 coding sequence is TGCGCCAGCAGTGAGTCTCGACAGGGGGCCGGTGGAGAGCTGTTTTTT. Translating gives CASSESRQGAGGELFF.

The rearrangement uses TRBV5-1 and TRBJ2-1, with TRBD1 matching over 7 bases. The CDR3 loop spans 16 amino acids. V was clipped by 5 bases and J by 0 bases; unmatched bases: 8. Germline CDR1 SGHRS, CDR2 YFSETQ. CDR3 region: CASRYRQGSSYNEQFF. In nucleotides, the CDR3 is TGCGCCAGCAGGTATCGACAGGGAAGCTCCTACAATGAGCAGTTCTTC.

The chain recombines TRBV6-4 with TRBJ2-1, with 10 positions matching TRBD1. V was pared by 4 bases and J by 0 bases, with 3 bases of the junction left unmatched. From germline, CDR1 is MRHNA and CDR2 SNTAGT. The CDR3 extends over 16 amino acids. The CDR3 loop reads CASSGRQGASYNEQFF. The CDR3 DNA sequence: TGTGCCAGCAGTGGCAGACAGGGGGCCTCCTACAATGAGCAGTTCTTC.

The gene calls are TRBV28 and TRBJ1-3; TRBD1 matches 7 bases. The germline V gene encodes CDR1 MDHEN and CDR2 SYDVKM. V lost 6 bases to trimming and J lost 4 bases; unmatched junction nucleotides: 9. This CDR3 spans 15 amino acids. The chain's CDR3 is CASSSGGWYGNTIYF. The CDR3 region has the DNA TGTGCCAGCAGCTCAGGGGGGTGGTACGGAAACACCATATATTTT.

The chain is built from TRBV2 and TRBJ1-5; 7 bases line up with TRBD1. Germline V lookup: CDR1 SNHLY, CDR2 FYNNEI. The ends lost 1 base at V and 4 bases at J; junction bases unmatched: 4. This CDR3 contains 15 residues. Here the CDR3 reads CASSEVRTGNQPQHF. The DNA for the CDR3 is TGTGCCAGCAGTGAAGTTAGGACAGGTAATCAGCCCCAGCATTTT.

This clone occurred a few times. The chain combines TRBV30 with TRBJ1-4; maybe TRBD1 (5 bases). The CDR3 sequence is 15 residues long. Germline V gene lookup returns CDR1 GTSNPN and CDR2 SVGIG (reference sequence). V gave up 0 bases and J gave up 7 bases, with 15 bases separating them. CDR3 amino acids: CAWSVPTQGIEKLFF. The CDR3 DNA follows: TGTGCCTGGAGTGTACCCACGCAGGGTATTGAAAAACTGTTTTTT.

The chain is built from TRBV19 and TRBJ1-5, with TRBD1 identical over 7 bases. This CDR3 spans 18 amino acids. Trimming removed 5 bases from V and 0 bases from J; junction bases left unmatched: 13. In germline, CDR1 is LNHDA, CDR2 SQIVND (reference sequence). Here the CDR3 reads CASSPDLGQIISNQPQHF. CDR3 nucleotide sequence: TGTGCCAGTAGTCCAGACCTGGGACAGATAATTAGCAATCAGCCCCAGCATTTT.

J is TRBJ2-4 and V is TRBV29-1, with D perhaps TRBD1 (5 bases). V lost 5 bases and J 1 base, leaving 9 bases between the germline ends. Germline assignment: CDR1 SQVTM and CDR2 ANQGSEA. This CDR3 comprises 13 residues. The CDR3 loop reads CSVKGWAKNIQYF. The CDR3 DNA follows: TGCAGCGTTAAGGGGTGGGCCAAAAACATTCAGTACTTC.